Listed here are 28 T cell receptor beta chains from one sample, sequenced in a study of cytotoxic CD8 clonotypes in ibrutinib-treated CLL. The data were produced by immunoSEQ multiplex PCR, yet TCRdb's version contains in-frame clones alone and is incomplete. The table has approximately 190,000 clones, 75% to 80% seen once. This specimen was PBMCs, taken after 12 months of ibrutinib treatment. These receptors were collected from a human donor with chronic lymphocytic leukemia.

The rearrangement links TRBV29-1 to TRBJ2-3; TRBD1 or TRBD2 may be the D gene (5 bases each). Trimming removed 4 bases from V and 4 bases from J, with 12 bases in between. The V gene's germline CDR1 is SQVTM and CDR2 ANQGSEA. The CDR3 loop spans 13 amino acids. For the CDR3, the DNA is TGCAGCGTTGGCCGGGACCTTTCAGATACGCAGTATTTT. It specifies CSVGRDLSDTQYF.

The chain combines TRBV27 with TRBJ1-5, with no clear D. This CDR3 comprises 13 residues. Germline V gives CDR1 MNHEY, CDR2 SMNVEV (reference sequence). Trimming took off 4 bases at V and 5 bases at J, with 9 bases between the two ends. The CDR3 DNA is TGTGCCAGCAGTTGGGGTACGCATCAGCCCCAGCATTTT. Its protein product is CASSWGTHQPQHF.

This clone was counted a single time. This chain uses TRBV19 with TRBJ1-5, with D hard to call. The V gene's germline CDR1 is LNHDA and CDR2 SQIVND (reference sequence). This CDR3 spans 12 amino acids. Trimming removed 6 bases at V and 7 bases at J, with 10 bases between. The CDR3 reads CASSPLGQPQHF. The DNA for the CDR3 is TGTGCCAGTAGCCCCCTCGGGCAGCCCCAGCATTTT.

The rearrangement links TRBV27 to TRBJ2-7; tentatively, D is TRBD2 (6 bases). This CDR3 contains 15 residues. V was shortened by 6 bases and J by 3 bases, with 18 bases between the two germline ends. Germline CDR1 is MNHEY and CDR2 is SMNVEV (reference sequence). As DNA, the CDR3 is TGTGCCAGCAGACCTTTTGGAGGGCAGCACTACGAGCAGTACTTC. Amino acid sequence: CASRPFGGQHYEQYF.

The rearrangement uses TRBV18 and TRBJ2-2; D call uncertain. CDR1 is KGHSH, CDR2 LQKENI, per germline. Trimming shortened V by 2 bases and J by 0 bases, and 7 bases separated the two germline ends. This CDR3 comprises 15 residues. The DNA for the CDR3 is TGTGCCAGCTCACCAAGAGACGCGAACACCGGGGAGCTGTTTTTT. Translating gives CASSPRDANTGELFF.

The V and J genes are TRBV6-1 and TRBJ2-2; D call uncertain. V was shortened by 4 bases and J by 5 bases, with 14 bases between the two germline ends. The V gene's germline CDR1 is MNHNS and CDR2 SASEGT. The CDR3 is 15 amino acids. The CDR3 sequence is CASSVSLGETGELFF. CDR3 DNA: TGTGCCAGCAGTGTCTCTCTTGGGGAAACCGGGGAGCTGTTTTTT.

This clone was found once. This chain joins TRBV28 and TRBJ1-4; 9 nucleotides line up with TRBD1. CDR3 length: 15 residues. J was trimmed by 6 bases and V by 4 bases; bases with no gene match: 6. The germline CDR1 and CDR2 sequences are MDHEN and SYDVKM. The CDR3 spells CASSSTGGLDEKLFF. The CDR3 coding sequence is TGTGCCAGCAGTTCCACAGGGGGCCTTGATGAAAAACTGTTTTTT.

The genes are TRBV6-1 and TRBJ2-3; a possible D gene is TRBD1 (6 bases). The CDR3 spans 15 residues. The germline CDR1 and CDR2 sequences are MNHNS and SASEGT. V lost 6 bases to trimming and J lost 2 bases, with 15 bases between them. The CDR3 here is CASSLDRNPTDTQYF. The CDR3 region has the DNA TGTGCCAGCAGCCTCGACAGGAATCCCACAGATACGCAGTATTTT.

This clone appeared a few times. The rearrangement joins TRBV7-9 to TRBJ1-2; 9 bases match TRBD1. V was pared by 5 bases and J by 8 bases, with 15 bases of the junction left unmatched. This CDR3 has 16 amino acids. Germline CDR1 is SEHNR and CDR2 is FQNEAQ (reference sequence). This CDR3 reads CASSARDRALLGGYTF. DNA for the CDR3: TGTGCCAGCAGCGCCCGGGACAGGGCCCTTTTGGGGGGCTACACCTTC.

V is TRBV10-3 and J is TRBJ2-3; 7 bases agree with TRBD1. Germline CDR1 is ENHRY and CDR2 is SYGVKD. The CDR3 is made up of 15 amino acids. V shed 6 bases, J shed 0 bases, and the junction held 6 bases outside the gene matches. Here the CDR3 reads CAISNRDRSTDTQYF. The CDR3 DNA is TGTGCCATCAGCAACCGGGACAGAAGCACAGATACGCAGTATTTT.

The chain joins TRBV7-9 to TRBJ1-4; TRBD1 agrees at 7 bases. V lost 5 bases, J lost 5 bases, and 5 bases stayed unmatched. Germline values: CDR1 SEHNR, CDR2 FQNEAQ (reference sequence). The CDR3 is 14 amino acids. CDR3 sequence reads: CASSRGTVNEKLFF. The CDR3 bases are TGTGCCAGCAGCCGCGGGACAGTCAATGAAAAACTGTTTTTT.

V usage is TRBV15 and J usage is TRBJ1-2, with no clear D. The CDR3 extends over 13 amino acids. V shed 5 bases and J shed 6 bases, with 13 bases lying between them. Germline lookup yields CDR1 LNHNV and CDR2 YYDKDF (reference sequence). CDR3 protein: CATSPTGSHGYTF. The CDR3 DNA reads TGTGCCACCAGCCCAACGGGTAGCCATGGCTACACCTTC.

The chain employs TRBV4-2 and TRBJ2-2; 8 bases are a match to TRBD2. The CDR3 has 16 residues. CDR1 is LGHNA and CDR2 is YNFKEQ in the germline V gene. The J segment lost 3 bases and the V segment lost 6 bases, leaving 9 bases of the junction unmatched. In nucleotides, the CDR3 is TGTGCCAGCAGGCTAACGGGACTAGGGGACACCGGGGAGCTGTTTTTT. Protein product: CASRLTGLGDTGELFF.

The chain is built from TRBV6-1 and TRBJ2-2, with 8 nucleotides matching TRBD2. The CDR3 runs 15 residues. Germline loops: CDR1 MNHNS, CDR2 SASEGT. Trimming at V came to 5 bases and at J to 3 bases, leaving 5 bases not matched to a gene. As DNA, the CDR3 is TGTGCCAGCAGTACGCGGGGGGCTGACACCGGGGAGCTGTTTTTT. Translating it yields CASSTRGADTGELFF.

This chain joins TRBV11-3 and TRBJ2-7, with D possibly matching TRBD2 (6 bases). Germline values: CDR1 SGHNT, CDR2 YENEEA. V was trimmed by 5 bases and J by 2 bases, leaving 13 bases between them. CDR3 length equals 14 residues. The DNA of the CDR3 is TGTGCCAGCAGCAAGGGAGGTCTAACCTACGAGCAGTACTTC. It yields the protein CASSKGGLTYEQYF.

The chain couples TRBV5-1 to TRBJ2-7; D might be TRBD2 (6 bases). The CDR3 length is 14 residues. Germline V gene data show CDR1 as SGHRS and CDR2 as YFSETQ. V was shortened by 0 bases and J by 3 bases, with 10 bases between the two germline ends. The CDR3 sequence is CASSLEGTYYEQYF. CDR3 DNA sequence: TGCGCCAGCAGCTTGGAGGGGACTTACTACGAGCAGTACTTC. Full variable domain (missing parts from reference TRBV5-1 and TRBJ2-7): KAGVTQTPRYLIKTRGQQVTLSCSPISGHRSVSWYQQTPGQGLQFLFEYFSETQRNKGNFPGRFSGRQFSNSRSEMNVSTLELGDSALYLCASSLEGTYYEQYFGPGTRLTVT.

The CDR3 DNA sequence: TGTGCCAGCAGTTTCGACAGTAGCAATCAGCCCCAGCATTTT. This encodes CASSFDSSNQPQHF. V gene TRBV6-6 combines with J gene TRBJ1-5, with TRBD1 as a possible D gene (5 bases). V was cut by 4 bases and J by 0 bases, with 7 bases left in between. Per germline, CDR1 MNHNY and CDR2 SVGAGI (reference sequence). The CDR3 loop spans 14 amino acids.

The rearrangement links TRBV29-1 to TRBJ1-1; D unresolved. The V end lost 4 bases, the J end lost 2 bases, and 26 bases lay between the germline ends. This CDR3 has 18 amino acids. The germline CDR1 and CDR2 sequences are SQVTM and ANQGSEA. CDR3 nucleotides: TGCAGCGTTGGGTCCCTATTGACGGAAAGCTTTACAAACACTGAAGCTTTCTTT. Its translation: CSVGSLLTESFTNTEAFF.

The CDR3, as DNA: TGCGCCAGCAGCCCCAGACTAGCGGGAGCCTATGCCTACGAGCAGTACTTC. Translated, it gives CASSPRLAGAYAYEQYF. The genes are TRBV4-1 and TRBJ2-7; TRBD2 aligns across 12 bases. Germline V gives CDR1 MGHRA, CDR2 YSYEKL. V gave up 4 bases and J gave up 2 bases; unmatched junction bases: 9. The CDR3 sequence is 17 residues long.

This sequence joins TRBV6-1 and TRBJ2-7, with D uncertain. This CDR3 has 15 residues. The V gene's germline CDR1 is MNHNS and CDR2 SASEGT. The V end was cut by 3 bases, the J end by 0 bases, with 12 bases between. The CDR3: CASSDPPLSSYEQYF. DNA for the CDR3: TGTGCCAGCAGTGACCCTCCTTTGAGCTCCTACGAGCAGTACTTC.

This clone was recorded a few times. The V and J genes are TRBV14 and TRBJ2-2, with D possibly matching TRBD2 (6 bases). The CDR3 runs 15 residues. Between the trimmed V and J ends, which lost 4 bases and 7 bases, there was a span of 16 bases. The V gene's germline CDR1 is SGHDN and CDR2 FVKESK. The CDR3 region is CASSRGLTPGGELFF. CDR3 sequence (DNA): TGTGCCAGCAGCCGGGGACTTACGCCCGGCGGGGAGCTGTTTTTT.

The chain recombines TRBV11-2 with TRBJ1-4, with unresolved D. V lost 3 bases to trimming and J lost 3 bases, with 8 bases between them. The germline gives CDR1 SGHAT, CDR2 FQNNGV. The CDR3 is 14 residues long. DNA of the CDR3: TGTGCCAGCAGCTTGGGATTCTCTAATGAAAAACTGTTTTTT. Encoded protein: CASSLGFSNEKLFF.

Only a few counts were recorded for this clone. The genes are TRBV13 and TRBJ2-1; perhaps TRBD2 as D (6 bases). Germline loops: CDR1 PRHDT, CDR2 FYEKMQ (reference sequence). V was pared by 5 bases and J by 5 bases, with 19 bases between. The CDR3 is 16 amino acids. DNA for the CDR3: TGTGCCAGCAGCCCACTCAGACTAGTTCCTAACAATGAGCAGTTCTTC. It specifies CASSPLRLVPNNEQFF.

This clone has ten or more counts. The rearrangement uses TRBV6-1 and TRBJ1-2; TRBD1 agrees at 8 bases. Unmatched junction bases numbered 8, after V lost 1 base and J lost 4 bases. This CDR3 contains 16 residues. The germline V gene has CDR1 MNHNS and CDR2 SASEGT. The DNA of the CDR3 is TGTGCCAGCAGTGAAGGGTCCGGGACAGGCGGCTATGGCTACACCTTC. The encoded protein is CASSEGSGTGGYGYTF.

The CDR3 DNA reads TGTGCCAGCAGCTTAAGAGGGGTTGGGGCCAACGTCCTGACTTTC. The encoded protein is CASSLRGVGANVLTF. V usage is TRBV7-2 and J usage is TRBJ2-6; tentatively, D is TRBD1 or TRBD2 (5 bases each). CDR1 and CDR2 (germline): SGHTA, FQGNSA. This CDR3 spans 15 amino acids. V lost 2 bases to trimming and J lost 3 bases, with 8 bases between them.

This chain links TRBV5-1 with TRBJ2-2; 8 bases map to TRBD1. Per germline, CDR1 SGHRS and CDR2 YFSETQ. After removal of 0 bases from V and 2 bases from J, the junction contained 3 bases not matched to a gene. CDR3 length: 16 amino acids. CDR3 residues: CASSLGDRTNTGELFF. CDR3 DNA sequence: TGCGCCAGCAGCTTGGGGGACAGGACAAACACCGGGGAGCTGTTTTTT.

V usage is TRBV29-1 and J usage is TRBJ1-5, with unresolved D. The germline gives CDR1 SQVTM, CDR2 ANQGSEA. The CDR3 totals 12 residues. Trimming removed 4 bases at V and 4 bases at J, with 8 bases between. The CDR3 region is CSVGADNQPQHF. The CDR3 DNA reads TGCAGCGTTGGGGCAGATAATCAGCCCCAGCATTTT.

This rearrangement joins TRBV27 to TRBJ1-2; TRBD1 aligns across 11 bases. Germline lookup yields CDR1 MNHEY and CDR2 SMNVEV (reference sequence). The CDR3 is 18 residues long. V shed 5 bases and J 4 bases; nucleotides not matched to a gene: 15. The CDR3 reads CASSPSRDRGVLGYGYTF. In nucleotides, the CDR3 is TGTGCCAGCAGTCCCTCGAGGGACAGGGGGGTCTTAGGCTATGGCTACACCTTC.